The T cell receptor beta chain under discussion was sequenced for a study of type 1 regulatory T cells. Study summary: T-allo10 is a Tr1-enriched, alloantigen-specific CD4 T cell product made in vitro.

Per the germline V gene, CDR1 is LGHNA and CDR2 is YSLEER. The CDR3 length is 14 residues. V was pared by 0 bases and J by 10 bases, with 15 bases between. MiXCR, applied by TCRdb to the reads, yields one record per CDR3 protein. The data contain more than 50,000 distinct CDR3 sequences, 60% to 65% of them seen just once; the ten biggest clones take up 1.5% to 2%. As to this clonotype: Its cognate antigen is unknown.

The sample taken for sequencing was cultured non-Tr1 T cells, either the whole culture or a sorted T cell fraction (not recorded which). The chain couples TRBV4-3 to TRBJ2-5, with D unresolved. This clonotype was obtained from a human donor in good health. Written as DNA, the CDR3 is TGCGCCAGCAGCCAAGAGGATCGGGTGAACATCCAGTACTTC. As protein: CASSQEDRVNIQYF.